The next 32 T cell receptor beta chains were all read from a single sample in a study of beta chain features in type 1 diabetes. Expressed TCRB transcripts got sequenced, as all isolated RNA was reverse transcribed. Sequencing used immunoSEQ multiplex PCR; TCRdb keeps in-frame clones, though not all of them. Among around 300,000 clones listed, approximately 8.1% were seen once. The sample was central memory CD4+ T cells from blood. The source of these receptors is a woman in her late teens or twenties in good health.

The V and J genes are TRBV11-3 and TRBJ2-7; the D is unclear. The V and J ends lost 0 bases and 1 base respectively, with 10 bases between them. The CDR3 length is 15 residues. Germline assignment: CDR1 SGHNT and CDR2 YENEEA. CDR3 loop: CASSLDGQISYEQYF. Here the CDR3 DNA reads TGTGCCAGCAGCTTAGATGGGCAGATATCCTACGAGCAGTACTTC. The complete variable domain, with remaining parts taken from reference TRBV11-3 and TRBJ2-7, reads EAGVVQSPRYKIIEKKQPVAFWCNPISGHNTLYWYLQNLGQGPELLIRYENEEAVDDSQLPKDRFSAERLKGVDSTLKIQPAELGDSAVYLCASSLDGQISYEQYFGPGTRLTVT.

This clone was seen only a few times. The chain is built from TRBV5-1 and TRBJ2-1; TRBD1 agrees at 7 bases. Looked up from germline, CDR1 is SGHRS and CDR2 is YFSETQ. J was trimmed by 4 bases and V by 0 bases; bases with no gene match: 4. This CDR3 is 15 amino acids long. CDR3 nucleotides: TGCGCCAGCAGCTTGGCCTTGGGACAGTACAATGAGCAGTTCTTC. Encoded protein: CASSLALGQYNEQFF.

This clone came up a few times. This rearrangement joins TRBV27 to TRBJ2-7; D may be TRBD1 or TRBD2 (5 bases each). The CDR3 runs 12 residues. The germline V gene encodes CDR1 MNHEY and CDR2 SMNVEV (reference sequence). Trimming shortened V by 1 base and J by 11 bases, and 12 bases separated the two germline ends. The CDR3 spells CASSLYQGEEYF. For the CDR3, the DNA is TGTGCCAGCAGTTTATACCAGGGAGAGGAGTACTTC.

The V call is TRBV7-3, the J call TRBJ2-5, with no clear D. This CDR3 spans 13 amino acids. Germline V gene lookup returns CDR1 SGHTA and CDR2 FQGTGA. V lost 1 base and J lost 5, with 8 bases in between. The CDR3 bases are TGTGCCAGCAGCTTAAACCCAAGGGAGACCCAGTACTTC. It yields the protein CASSLNPRETQYF.

This clone was detected a few times. The chain joins TRBV28 to TRBJ1-2, with 7 bases aligning to TRBD1. V trimming: 5 bases; J trimming: 9 bases; junction bases outside the gene matches: 3. Per the germline V gene, CDR1 is MDHEN and CDR2 is SYDVKM. CDR3 length: 11 residues. CDR3 region: CASSPTGSYTF. In DNA, the CDR3 is TGTGCCAGCAGTCCGACAGGGAGCTACACCTTC.

This clone has only a few counts. The chain recombines TRBV6-5 with TRBJ1-1; D ambiguous. V lost 4 bases, J lost 0 bases, and 6 bases lay in between. Germline values: CDR1 MNHEY, CDR2 SVGAGI. The CDR3 loop spans 13 amino acids. In DNA, the CDR3 is TGTGCCAGCAGTTTAGTTATGAACACTGAAGCTTTCTTT. This translates into CASSLVMNTEAFF.

Regarding this clone: Germline is not matched at one junction end, which may reflect a read error. The identical CDR3 is also encoded by other nucleotide sequences in the sample. This rearrangement joins TRBV28 to TRBJ2-3; TRBD1 aligns across 8 bases. CDR1 is MDHEN, CDR2 SYDVKM, per germline. The CDR3 loop spans 17 amino acids. CDR3 sequence: CASRQGRDRRYTDTQYF. In nucleotides, the CDR3 is TGTGCCAGCAGACAAGGCCGGGACAGGAGATACACAGATACGCAATATTTT.

This clone has only a few counts. V and J are TRBV4-2 and TRBJ2-5, with D unclear. The germline CDR1 and CDR2 sequences are LGHNA and YNFKEQ. This CDR3 region has 15 residues. The ends were cut back, 3 bases at V and 5 bases at J, with 16 bases in the middle. The CDR3 DNA follows: TGTGCCAGCAGCCAGGCGCAGACTGGTTGGGAGACCCAGTACTTC. Protein sequence: CASSQAQTGWETQYF.

V is TRBV7-2 and J is TRBJ1-5; D may be TRBD1 (5 bases). The germline V and J ends were trimmed by 8 bases and 3 bases, with 17 bases remaining between them. Germline values: CDR1 SGHTA, CDR2 FQGNSA. There are 15 residues in the CDR3. The CDR3 here is CASRLDNGANQPQHF. The CDR3 nucleotides are TGTGCCAGCCGCCTGGATAATGGGGCCAATCAGCCCCAGCATTTT.

This clone was seen repeatedly, ten times or more. The rearrangement links TRBV28 to TRBJ1-5, with no clear D. Deletions cut 10 bases from V and 6 bases from J, with 19 bases between. The CDR3 totals 14 residues. Germline lookup yields CDR1 MDHEN and CDR2 SYDVKM. CDR3 protein: CAITRTLGGQPQHF. The CDR3 region has the DNA TGTGCCATCACACGGACCCTTGGAGGTCAGCCCCAGCATTTT.

This sequence joins TRBV13 and TRBJ1-2, with no clear D. Trimming removed 3 bases at V and 4 bases at J, with 9 bases between. CDR3 length equals 13 residues. CDR1 is PRHDT, CDR2 FYEKMQ, per germline (reference sequence). Here the CDR3 reads CASSFRGSYGYTF. CDR3 nucleotide sequence: TGTGCCAGCAGCTTTCGGGGTTCCTATGGCTACACCTTC.

This clone was counted between two and nine times. The V gene is TRBV6-6, the J gene TRBJ2-7; unclear D gene. Germline CDR1 reads MNHNY; CDR2 reads SVGAGI (reference sequence). Trimming cost V 0 bases and J 3 bases, with 6 bases left between them. There are 13 residues in the CDR3. This chain's CDR3 is CASSYSKDYEQYV. The CDR3 DNA follows: TGTGCCAGCAGTTACTCTAAGGACTACGAGCAGTACGTC.

This clone was counted between two and nine times. The V and J genes are TRBV15 and TRBJ2-2; D is perhaps TRBD1 (5 bases). This CDR3 has 16 amino acids. The germline V gene has CDR1 LNHNV and CDR2 YYDKDF (reference sequence). Trimming removed 0 bases from V and 7 bases from J, with 15 bases in between. CDR3 sequence: CATSRDIRVGHGELFF. CDR3 bases: TGTGCCACCAGCAGAGATATCAGGGTCGGTCACGGGGAGCTGTTTTTT.

This clone was seen more than once but under ten times. The chain employs TRBV21-1 and TRBJ2-1; no check of the table's D call, TRBD2, against the DNA was made. TRBV21-1 is marked as a pseudogene. This CDR3 region has 15 residues. CDR3 nucleotide sequence: TGTGCCAGCCCCCCTTCTAGCCCTCGGTACAATGAGCAGTTCTTC. This sequence encodes CASPPSSPRYNEQFF.

The CDR3: CASSSGAGWDQPQHF. In DNA form, the CDR3 reads TGTGCCAGCAGCAGCGGGGCGGGGTGGGATCAGCCCCAGCATTTT. The chain joins TRBV5-8 to TRBJ1-5; tentative D call: TRBD1 (5 bases). Between the trimmed V and J ends, which lost 4 bases and 5 bases, there was a span of 16 bases. The CDR3 spans 15 residues. CDR1 is SGHTS and CDR2 is YDEGEE in the germline V gene.

This clone showed up just a few times. The rearrangement joins TRBV7-2 to TRBJ1-5; no clear D. The CDR3 is 13 residues long. The germline V and J ends were trimmed by 0 bases and 4 bases, with 4 bases remaining between them. Germline V gene data show CDR1 as SGHTA and CDR2 as FQGNSA. The CDR3 region has the DNA TGTGCCAGCAGCTTAGCAGATAATCAGCCCCAGCATTTT. Protein product: CASSLADNQPQHF.

There are a few counts of this clone. The V gene is TRBV6-6, the J gene TRBJ2-5; 9 positions agree with TRBD1. V gave up 7 bases and J gave up 5 bases; unmatched junction bases: 11. Per germline, CDR1 MNHNY and CDR2 SVGAGI (reference sequence). This CDR3 spans 15 amino acids. The chain's CDR3 is CASKTSTGGGETQYF. The CDR3 nucleotides are TGTGCCAGCAAGACTTCGACAGGGGGAGGGGAGACCCAGTACTTC.

This clone was observed at least ten times. The genes are TRBV10-3 and TRBJ1-1, with 7 bases lining up with TRBD1. Germline V gene data show CDR1 as ENHRY and CDR2 as SYGVKD. Losses at the gene ends were 2 bases for V and 4 bases for J; bases not matched to a gene: 1. The CDR3 spans 13 residues. DNA for the CDR3: TGTGCCATCAGTGAGGCAGGGGGCACTGAAGCTTTCTTT. As protein: CAISEAGGTEAFF.

The chain is built from TRBV15 and TRBJ1-1; a weak D match, TRBD1 (6 bases). The germline V and J ends were trimmed by 3 bases and 4 bases, with 15 bases remaining between them. This CDR3 is built from 15 residues. Germline CDR1 is LNHNV and CDR2 is YYDKDF (reference sequence). The CDR3 reads CATSRRQLGGTEAFF. CDR3 coding DNA: TGTGCCACCAGCAGGCGCCAATTAGGGGGCACTGAAGCTTTCTTT.

The table lists this clone with a few counts. The chain is built from TRBV2 and TRBJ2-2, with TRBD1 matching over 7 bases. V shed 5 bases and J 1 base; nucleotides not matched to a gene: 4. The V gene's germline CDR1 is SNHLY and CDR2 FYNNEI. The CDR3 length is 15 residues. CDR3 coding DNA: TGTGCCAGCAGTCGGACAGGAAGGAACACCGGGGAGCTGTTTTTT. Its translation is CASSRTGRNTGELFF.

The chain employs TRBV5-5 and TRBJ2-7; 9 bases are a match to TRBD2. CDR1 is SGHKS and CDR2 is YYEKEE in the germline V gene (reference sequence). J gave up 4 bases and V 0 bases, and 2 bases lay outside the gene matches. This CDR3 is built from 14 residues. The CDR3 DNA follows: TGTGCCAGCAGCTTGGTAGCGGGAGTTTACGAGCAGTACTTC. Protein sequence: CASSLVAGVYEQYF.

This chain uses TRBV7-2 with TRBJ2-3, with TRBD2 identical over 13 bases. Trimming at V came to 4 bases and at J to 0 bases, leaving 4 bases not matched to a gene. The CDR3 is 17 amino acids. Germline-derived CDR1 and CDR2 are SGHTA and FQGNSA. The CDR3 here is CASSSLAGGVSTDTQYF. CDR3 DNA: TGTGCCAGCAGCTCACTAGCGGGAGGGGTTAGCACAGATACGCAGTATTTT.

This chain joins TRBV28 and TRBJ2-5, with 9 bases aligning to TRBD1. This CDR3 is 14 amino acids long. Germline CDR1 and CDR2: MDHEN and SYDVKM. V was pared by 5 bases and J by 4 bases, with 5 bases of the junction left unmatched. The DNA for the CDR3 is TGTGCCAGCAGTCCGACAGGGGGTAGAGAGACCCAGTACTTC. It codes for CASSPTGGRETQYF.

J is TRBJ1-5 and V is TRBV7-8; D ambiguous. Germline values: CDR1 SGHVS, CDR2 FQNEAQ. The CDR3 length is 14 residues. The germline V and J ends were trimmed by 1 base and 7 bases, with 11 bases remaining between them. CDR3 residues: CASSLETGYQPQHF. The CDR3 DNA reads as TGTGCCAGCAGCTTAGAGACGGGATACCAGCCCCAGCATTTT.

The chain has TRBV27 and TRBJ2-5, with a tentative D call TRBD2 (6 bases). The germline gives CDR1 MNHEY, CDR2 SMNVEV (reference sequence). The V end lost 5 bases, the J end lost 14 bases, and 18 bases lay between the germline ends. This CDR3 has 12 residues. The CDR3 spells CASSLAEGTVYF. DNA of the CDR3: TGTGCCAGCAGTCTGGCGGAGGGTACAGTTTACTTC.

This clone appeared a few times. CDR3: CASSLGDRYNEQFF. The CDR3 DNA is TGTGCCAGCAGTTTAGGGGACAGGTACAATGAGCAGTTCTTC. V is TRBV27 and J is TRBJ2-1; 8 bases line up with TRBD1. The CDR3 consists of 14 residues. V shed 2 bases and J 4 bases; nucleotides not matched to a gene: 1. The V gene's germline CDR1 is MNHEY and CDR2 SMNVEV (reference sequence).

This clone was seen a few times. The chain has TRBV7-3 and TRBJ2-5, with D unclear. The CDR3 contains 15 residues. Trimming shortened V by 6 bases and J by 5 bases, and 19 bases separated the two germline ends. Germline assignment: CDR1 SGHTA and CDR2 FQGTGA. The DNA of the CDR3 is TGTGCCAGCAGGATGTATGGCGGTTCTGGGGAGACCCAGTACTTC. Residues: CASRMYGGSGETQYF.

The rearrangement links TRBV7-8 to TRBJ1-1; tentatively, D is TRBD1 (6 bases). Germline V gene sequence: CDR1 SGHVS, CDR2 FQNEAQ. V was clipped by 5 bases and J by 4 bases, with 14 bases between them. This CDR3 has 14 residues. The CDR3 spells CASSPDRWGTEAFF. In DNA, the CDR3 is TGTGCCAGCAGCCCTGACAGGTGGGGCACTGAAGCTTTCTTT.

This clone was detected a few times. This chain connects TRBV5-1 to TRBJ2-5; a possible D gene is TRBD2 (5 bases). CDR1 and CDR2 (germline): SGHRS, YFSETQ. The germline V and J ends were trimmed by 3 bases and 5 bases, with 11 bases remaining between them. The CDR3 has 13 amino acids. The DNA for the CDR3 is TGCGCCAGCAGCTGGGGTAGCGTGGAGACCCAGTACTTC. As protein: CASSWGSVETQYF.

The table lists this clone with a few counts. J is TRBJ2-2 and V is TRBV30; 8 bases are shared with TRBD1. Germline V gene sequence: CDR1 GTSNPN, CDR2 SVGIG (reference sequence). The junction had 8 bases not matched to a gene; V was cut back by 4 bases and J by 7 bases. This CDR3 is 14 amino acids long. This CDR3 reads CAWTLSGGSGELFF. The CDR3 DNA follows: TGTGCCTGGACTCTGTCAGGGGGCAGCGGGGAGCTGTTTTTT.

Only a few counts were recorded for this clone. The chain carries TRBV7-3 and TRBJ2-3, with TRBD2 matching over 7 bases. The V and J ends lost 4 bases and 9 bases, in that order; junction bases with no gene match: 7. The CDR3 has 13 residues. The V gene's germline CDR1 is SGHTA and CDR2 FQGTGA. The CDR3 DNA reads TGTGCCAGCAGCTCGGGACTATCCAGCACGCAGTATTTT. Translating gives CASSSGLSSTQYF.

This clone came up a few times. V gene TRBV6-5 combines with J gene TRBJ2-5; TRBD2 is a possible D gene (6 bases). The CDR3 has 14 residues. Trimming removed 2 bases at V and 2 bases at J, with 9 bases between. CDR1 and CDR2 from the germline V gene are MNHEY and SVGAGI. The CDR3 region is CASSYDGRQETQYF. For the CDR3, the DNA is TGTGCCAGCAGTTACGACGGGAGACAAGAGACCCAGTACTTC.